Listed here are 12 T cell receptor beta chains from one sample, sequenced in a study of cytomegalovirus exposure and HLA in healthy donors. The PCR contained 60 Vbeta and 13 Jbeta primers. Sequencing used immunoSEQ multiplex PCR; TCRdb keeps in-frame clones, though not all of them. The sample has roughly 150,000 clones, 75% to 90% seen once. Sequenced input: PBMCs. The receptor source for this set is a boy between 2 and 10 years old in good health and CMV-seronegative.

The gene calls are TRBV29-1 and TRBJ2-1, with a tentative D call TRBD2 (5 bases). This CDR3 is 11 amino acids long. V was trimmed by 2 bases and J by 12 bases, leaving 11 bases between them. The germline CDR1 and CDR2 sequences are SQVTM and ANQGSEA. In DNA form, the CDR3 reads TGCAGCGTTGAAAATCCTCGGGGGCAGTTCTTC. The encoded protein is CSVENPRGQFF.

This clone was seen a single time. The chain carries TRBV2 and TRBJ1-1, with TRBD1 matching 9 bases. V lost 1 base to trimming and J lost 0 bases; unmatched junction nucleotides: 3. Germline loops: CDR1 SNHLY, CDR2 FYNNEI. The CDR3 is 16 amino acids. DNA for the CDR3: TGTGCCAGCAGTGAAGAGGGGGACAGGGTGAACACTGAAGCTTTCTTT. Translating it yields CASSEEGDRVNTEAFF.

The genes are TRBV5-1 and TRBJ2-3; 7 bases match TRBD1. CDR1 SGHRS and CDR2 YFSETQ come from the germline V gene. The junction had 7 bases not matched to a gene; V was cut back by 6 bases and J by 0 bases. This CDR3 comprises 15 residues. The CDR3 reads CASNPGQTSTDTQYF. The CDR3 coding sequence is TGCGCCAGCAATCCGGGACAGACCAGCACAGATACGCAGTATTTT. Together with reference TRBV5-1 and TRBJ2-3, the CDR3 gives the full variable domain: KAGVTQTPRYLIKTRGQQVTLSCSPISGHRSVSWYQQTPGQGLQFLFEYFSETQRNKGNFPGRFSGRQFSNSRSEMNVSTLELGDSALYLCASNPGQTSTDTQYFGPGTRLTVL.

V is TRBV28 and J is TRBJ1-2, with a possible D match to TRBD1 (6 bases). Germline V lookup: CDR1 MDHEN, CDR2 SYDVKM. Trimming left V 3 bases short and J 5 bases short, with 16 bases between. The CDR3 is made up of 15 amino acids. This chain's CDR3 is CASSFSGGPTYGYTF. Written as DNA, the CDR3 is TGTGCCAGCAGTTTTTCCGGGGGGCCCACGTATGGCTACACCTTC.

The V gene is TRBV13, the J gene TRBJ1-1, with D possibly TRBD1 on 5 matching bases. The V end lost 5 bases, the J end lost 8 bases, and 12 bases lay between the germline ends. Germline assignment: CDR1 PRHDT and CDR2 FYEKMQ (reference sequence). The CDR3 runs to 12 residues. The CDR3 here is CASSGIGGEAFF. CDR3 nucleotides: TGTGCCAGCAGCGGGATTGGGGGGGAAGCTTTCTTT.

This chain connects TRBV25-1 to TRBJ2-5, with a tentative D call TRBD2 (5 bases). V was trimmed by 8 bases and J by 3 bases, leaving 22 bases between them. The germline V gene has CDR1 MGHDK and CDR2 SYGVNS. This CDR3 spans 16 amino acids. CDR3 loop: CASSPLRGRGEETQYF. The CDR3 nucleotides read TGTGCCAGCTCCCCCCTCCGTGGTCGGGGTGAAGAGACCCAGTACTTC.

V and J are TRBV30 and TRBJ1-2; no firm D call. Germline CDR1 GTSNPN, CDR2 SVGIG (reference sequence). V was cut by 5 bases and J by 8 bases, with 18 bases left in between. The CDR3 spans 13 residues. The CDR3 nucleotides read TGTGCCTGGGCGCACCAAGGAGTGGAGGGCTACACCTTC. This codes for CAWAHQGVEGYTF.

The chain uses TRBV29-1 and TRBJ2-5; 10 positions match TRBD2. The CDR3 sequence is 13 residues long. V trimming: 4 bases; J trimming: 5 bases; junction bases outside the gene matches: 4. Germline V CDR1 and CDR2: SQVTM, ANQGSEA. The CDR3 sequence is CSVVLAGRETQYF. The DNA of the CDR3 is TGCAGCGTTGTACTAGCGGGACGGGAGACCCAGTACTTC. Based on the CDR3 plus reference TRBV29-1 and TRBJ2-5, the full variable domain is SAVISQKPSRDICQRGTSLTIQCQVDSQVTMMFWYRQQPGQSLTLIATANQGSEATYESGFVIDKFPISRPNLTFSTLTVSNMSPEDSSIYLCSVVLAGRETQYFGPGTRLLVL.

The CDR3 DNA reads as TGTGCCAGTACCCCGACAGGGGAGTATGGCTACACCTTC. This codes for CASTPTGEYGYTF. The chain combines TRBV19 with TRBJ1-2; TRBD1 matches at 8 bases. V dropped 7 bases and J dropped 5; count of bases not matched to a gene: 6. The length of the CDR3 is 13 residues. Germline values: CDR1 LNHDA, CDR2 SQIVND (reference sequence).

The genes are TRBV10-3 and TRBJ2-3, with TRBD2 matching 14 bases. Germline CDR1 is ENHRY and CDR2 is SYGVKD. The CDR3 runs to 16 residues. V lost 6 bases and J lost 6; bases outside the gene matches: 8. This chain's CDR3 is CAISGTSGSSGDTQYF. The CDR3 DNA sequence: TGTGCCATCAGCGGGACTAGCGGGAGTAGCGGGGATACGCAGTATTTT.

The rearrangement uses TRBV7-9 and TRBJ1-3; D is uncertain. V dropped 6 bases and J dropped 0 bases, with 15 bases sitting between them. The CDR3 spans 16 residues. Germline loops: CDR1 SEHNR, CDR2 FQNEAQ (reference sequence). As DNA, the CDR3 is TGTGCCAGCAGTCCGACTTACGGGATCTCTGGAAACACCATATATTTT. It translates to CASSPTYGISGNTIYF.

V is TRBV9 and J is TRBJ2-3; the match to TRBD2 covers 7 bases. This CDR3 contains 16 residues. CDR1 is SGDLS, CDR2 YYNGEE, per germline. Trimming took 0 bases from V and 3 from J; bases not matched to a gene: 7. The CDR3 here is CASSVDLGGSTDTQYF. In nucleotides, the CDR3 is TGTGCCAGCAGCGTAGATCTGGGGGGGTCAACAGATACGCAGTATTTT.